The source of this TCR beta chain is a study of T cell responses to AZD1222 COVID-19 vaccine. On the study more broadly: Second-dose timings of about 4 or about 12 weeks were pooled.

Study conclusions and caveats: White British ancestry dominated among donors, who included more females, and clonal diversity was possibly underestimated. Among spike-specific TCRs, nearly half reportedly target unmutated variant regions. Repertoires were obtained solely post-peak T cell response.

Concerning this clone: Antigen unknown.

Profiling relied on immunoSEQ multiplex PCR, and the TCRdb table lists in-frame clones only, not all of them. The sample lists 150,000 to 200,000 clones; over 85% were seen once. CDR1 and CDR2 (germline): SGDLS, YYNGEE. The length of the CDR3 is 17 residues. V was shortened by 0 bases and J by 4 bases, with 19 bases between the two germline ends. The sequence came from an adult in good health. The starting material was peripheral blood, obtained on day 0 of AZD1222 vaccination. The chain joins TRBV9 to TRBJ2-5; tentatively, D is TRBD1 (6 bases). CDR3 residues: CASSVAGHFAVGETQYF. For the CDR3, the DNA is TGTGCCAGCAGCGTAGCGGGACATTTTGCGGTGGGAGAGACCCAGTACTTC.